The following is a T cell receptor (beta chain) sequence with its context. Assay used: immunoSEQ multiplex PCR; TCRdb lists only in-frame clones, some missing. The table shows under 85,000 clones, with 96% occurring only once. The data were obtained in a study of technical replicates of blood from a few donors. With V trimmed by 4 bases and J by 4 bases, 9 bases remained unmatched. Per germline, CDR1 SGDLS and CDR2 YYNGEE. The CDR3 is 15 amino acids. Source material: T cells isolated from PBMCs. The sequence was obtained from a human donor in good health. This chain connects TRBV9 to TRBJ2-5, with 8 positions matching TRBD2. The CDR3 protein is CASSILAGQRETQYF. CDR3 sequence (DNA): TGTGCCAGCAGCATCTTAGCGGGACAAAGAGAGACCCAGTACTTC. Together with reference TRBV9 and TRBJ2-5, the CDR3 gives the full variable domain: DSGVTQTPKHLITATGQRVTLRCSPRSGDLSVYWYQQSLDQGLQFLIQYYNGEERAKGNILERFSAQQFPDLHSELNLSSLELGDSALYFCASSILAGQRETQYFGPGTRLLVL.